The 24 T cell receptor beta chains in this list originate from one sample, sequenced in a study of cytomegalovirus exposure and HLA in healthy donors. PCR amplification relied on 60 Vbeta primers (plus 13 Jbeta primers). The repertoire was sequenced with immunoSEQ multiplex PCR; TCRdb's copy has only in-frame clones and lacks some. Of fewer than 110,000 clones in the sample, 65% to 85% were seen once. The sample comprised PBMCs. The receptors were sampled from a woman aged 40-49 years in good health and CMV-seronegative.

Here the CDR3 DNA reads TGTGCCAGCATAGCGGGAGGGTACAATGAGCAGTTCTTC. It specifies CASIAGGYNEQFF. The rearrangement uses TRBV6-1 and TRBJ2-1; 11 nucleotides align to TRBD2. V dropped 7 bases and J dropped 4; count of bases not matched to a gene: 0. The CDR3 spans 13 residues. The V gene's germline CDR1 is MNHNS and CDR2 SASEGT.

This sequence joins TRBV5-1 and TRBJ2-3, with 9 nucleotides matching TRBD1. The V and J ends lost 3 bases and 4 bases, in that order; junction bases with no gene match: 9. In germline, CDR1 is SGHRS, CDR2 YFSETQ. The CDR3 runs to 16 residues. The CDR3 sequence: CASSYSGTGLSDTQYF. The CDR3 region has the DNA TGCGCCAGCAGCTATTCCGGGACAGGGTTGTCAGATACGCAGTATTTT.

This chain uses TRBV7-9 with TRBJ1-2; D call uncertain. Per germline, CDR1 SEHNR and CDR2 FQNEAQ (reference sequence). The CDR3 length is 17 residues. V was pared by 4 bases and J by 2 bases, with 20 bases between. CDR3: CASSSLTNPRENYGYTF. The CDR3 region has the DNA TGTGCCAGCAGCTCTCTCACTAACCCGAGGGAAAACTATGGCTACACCTTC.

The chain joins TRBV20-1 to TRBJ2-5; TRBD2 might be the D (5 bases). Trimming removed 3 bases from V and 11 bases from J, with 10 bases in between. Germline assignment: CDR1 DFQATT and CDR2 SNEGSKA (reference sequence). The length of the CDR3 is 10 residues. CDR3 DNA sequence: TGCAGTGCTAGCTGGGGAGAGCAGTACTTC. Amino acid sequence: CSASWGEQYF.

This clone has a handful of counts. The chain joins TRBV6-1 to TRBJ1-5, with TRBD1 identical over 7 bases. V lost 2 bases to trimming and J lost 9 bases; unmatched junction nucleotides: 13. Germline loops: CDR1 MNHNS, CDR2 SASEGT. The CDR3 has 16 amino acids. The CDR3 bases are TGTGCCAGCAGTGAAAATGTCGACAGGGCGGGAGGGCCCCAGCATTTT. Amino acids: CASSENVDRAGGPQHF.

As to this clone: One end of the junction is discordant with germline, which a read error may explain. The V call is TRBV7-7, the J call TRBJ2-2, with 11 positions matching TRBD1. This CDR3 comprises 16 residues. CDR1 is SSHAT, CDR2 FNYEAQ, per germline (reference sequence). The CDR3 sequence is CASSPGTGGDTGELFF. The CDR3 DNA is TGTGCTAGCAGCCCGGGGACAGGGGGAGACACCGGGGAGCTGTTTTTT.

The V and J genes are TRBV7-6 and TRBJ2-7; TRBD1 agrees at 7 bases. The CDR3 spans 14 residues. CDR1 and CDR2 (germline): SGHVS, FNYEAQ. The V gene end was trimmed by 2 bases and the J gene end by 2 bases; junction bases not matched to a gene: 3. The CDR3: CASSLFGQAYEQYF. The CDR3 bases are TGTGCCAGCAGCTTATTCGGACAGGCCTACGAGCAGTACTTC.

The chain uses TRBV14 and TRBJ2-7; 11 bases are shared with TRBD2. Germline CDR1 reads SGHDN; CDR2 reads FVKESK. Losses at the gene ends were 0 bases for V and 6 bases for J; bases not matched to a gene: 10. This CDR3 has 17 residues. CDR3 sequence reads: CASSQDLGTSGRSEQYF. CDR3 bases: TGTGCCAGCAGCCAAGATCTAGGAACTAGCGGGAGAAGCGAGCAGTACTTC.

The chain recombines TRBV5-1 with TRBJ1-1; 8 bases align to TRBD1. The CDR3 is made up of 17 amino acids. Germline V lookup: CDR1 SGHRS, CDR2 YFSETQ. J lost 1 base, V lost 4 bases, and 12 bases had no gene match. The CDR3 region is CASSRRGRTGKNTEAFF. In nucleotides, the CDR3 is TGCGCCAGCAGCCGTCGGGGGAGGACAGGGAAGAACACTGAAGCTTTCTTT. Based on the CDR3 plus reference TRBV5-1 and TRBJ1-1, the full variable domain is KAGVTQTPRYLIKTRGQQVTLSCSPISGHRSVSWYQQTPGQGLQFLFEYFSETQRNKGNFPGRFSGRQFSNSRSEMNVSTLELGDSALYLCASSRRGRTGKNTEAFFGQGTRLTVV.

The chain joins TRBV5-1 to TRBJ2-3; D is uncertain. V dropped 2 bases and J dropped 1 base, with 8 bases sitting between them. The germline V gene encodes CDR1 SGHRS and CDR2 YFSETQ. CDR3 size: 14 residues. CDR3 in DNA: TGCGCCAGCAGCTTCGAGGTGGGCACAGATACGCAGTATTTT. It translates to CASSFEVGTDTQYF.

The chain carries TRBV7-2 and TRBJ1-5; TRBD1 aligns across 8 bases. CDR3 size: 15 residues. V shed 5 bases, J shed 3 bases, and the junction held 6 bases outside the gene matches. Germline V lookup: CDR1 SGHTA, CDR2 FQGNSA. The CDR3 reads CASSVDRGYNQPQHF. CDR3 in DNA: TGTGCCAGCAGCGTAGACAGGGGATACAATCAGCCCCAGCATTTT. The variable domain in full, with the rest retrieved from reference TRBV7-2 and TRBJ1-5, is GAGVSQSPSNKVTEKGKDVELRCDPISGHTALYWYRQSLGQGLEFLIYFQGNSAPDKSGLPSDRFSAERTGGSVSTLTIQRTQQEDSAVYLCASSVDRGYNQPQHFGDGTRLSIL.

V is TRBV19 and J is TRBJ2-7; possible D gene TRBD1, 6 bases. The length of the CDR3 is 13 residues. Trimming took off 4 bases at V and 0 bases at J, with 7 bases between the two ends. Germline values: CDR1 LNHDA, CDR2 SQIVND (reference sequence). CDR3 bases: TGTGCCAGTAGTAGGGACAACTCCTACGAGCAGTACTTC. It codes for CASSRDNSYEQYF.

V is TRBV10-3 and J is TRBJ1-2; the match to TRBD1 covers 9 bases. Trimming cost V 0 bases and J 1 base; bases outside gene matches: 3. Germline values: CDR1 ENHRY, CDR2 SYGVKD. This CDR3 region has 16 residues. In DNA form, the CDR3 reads TGTGCCATCAGTGAGTCAAGGGACAGGGTTAACTATGGCTACACCTTC. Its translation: CAISESRDRVNYGYTF.

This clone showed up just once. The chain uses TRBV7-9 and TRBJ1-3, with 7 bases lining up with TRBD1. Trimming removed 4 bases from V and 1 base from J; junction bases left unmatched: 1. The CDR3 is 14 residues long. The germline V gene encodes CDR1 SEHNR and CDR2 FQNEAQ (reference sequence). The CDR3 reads CASSSQGSGNTIYF. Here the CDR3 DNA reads TGTGCCAGCAGCTCACAGGGGTCTGGAAACACCATATATTTT. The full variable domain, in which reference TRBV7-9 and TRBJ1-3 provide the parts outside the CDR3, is DTGVSQNPRHKITKRGQNVTFRCDPISEHNRLYWYRQTLGQGPEFLTYFQNEAQLEKSRLLSDRFSAERPKGSFSTLEIQRTEQGDSAMYLCASSSQGSGNTIYFGEGSWLTVV.

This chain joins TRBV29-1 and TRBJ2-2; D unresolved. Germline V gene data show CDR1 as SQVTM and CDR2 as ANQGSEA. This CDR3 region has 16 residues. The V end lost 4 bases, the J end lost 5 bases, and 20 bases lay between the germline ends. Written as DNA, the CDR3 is TGCAGCGTTGTACCGGATTCGGCCGGGTCGACCGGGGAGCTGTTTTTT. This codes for CSVVPDSAGSTGELFF.

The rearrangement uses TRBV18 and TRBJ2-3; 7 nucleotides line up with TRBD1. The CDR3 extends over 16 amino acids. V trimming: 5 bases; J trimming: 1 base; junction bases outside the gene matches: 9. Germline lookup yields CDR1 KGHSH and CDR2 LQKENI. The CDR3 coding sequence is TGTGCCAGCTCAGCTTCCCGAGGACAGGGCACAGATACGCAGTATTTT. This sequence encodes CASSASRGQGTDTQYF.

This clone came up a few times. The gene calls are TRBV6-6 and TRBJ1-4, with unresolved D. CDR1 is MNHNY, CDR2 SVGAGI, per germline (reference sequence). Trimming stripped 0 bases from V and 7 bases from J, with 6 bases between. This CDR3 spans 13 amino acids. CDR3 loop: CASSYSGVEKLFF. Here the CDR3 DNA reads TGTGCCAGCAGTTACTCAGGAGTTGAAAAACTGTTTTTT.

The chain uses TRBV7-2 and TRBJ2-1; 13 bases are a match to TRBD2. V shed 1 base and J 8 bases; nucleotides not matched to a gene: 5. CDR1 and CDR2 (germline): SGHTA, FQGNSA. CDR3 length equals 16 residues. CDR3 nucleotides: TGTGCCAGCAGCTTAGGGAGGACTAGCGGGAGCGATGAGCAGTTCTTC. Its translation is CASSLGRTSGSDEQFF.

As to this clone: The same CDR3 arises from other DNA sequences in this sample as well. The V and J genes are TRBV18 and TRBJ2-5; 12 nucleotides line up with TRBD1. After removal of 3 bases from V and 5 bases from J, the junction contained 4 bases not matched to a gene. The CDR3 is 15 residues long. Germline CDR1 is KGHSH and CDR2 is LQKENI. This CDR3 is CASSPGQGAGETQYF. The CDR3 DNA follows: TGTGCCAGCTCACCGGGACAGGGGGCTGGGGAGACCCAGTACTTC. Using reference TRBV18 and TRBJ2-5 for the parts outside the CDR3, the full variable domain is NAGVMQNPRHLVRRRGQEARLRCSPMKGHSHVYWYRQLPEEGLKFMVYLQKENIIDESGMPKERFSAEFPKEGPSILRIQQVVRGDSAAYFCASSPGQGAGETQYFGPGTRLLVL.

CDR3 in DNA: TGTGCCAGCAGTTTGGGCAGAAGCAATCAGCCCCAGCATTTT. This gives the protein CASSLGRSNQPQHF. This chain links TRBV28 with TRBJ1-5; D is ambiguous. Per germline, CDR1 MDHEN and CDR2 SYDVKM. Trimming pared 3 bases from V and 1 base from J, leaving 7 bases between. This CDR3 contains 14 residues.

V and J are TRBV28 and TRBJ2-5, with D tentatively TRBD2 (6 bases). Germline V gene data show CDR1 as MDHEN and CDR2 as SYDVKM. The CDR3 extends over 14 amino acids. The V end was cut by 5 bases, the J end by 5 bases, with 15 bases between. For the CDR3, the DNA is TGTGCCAGCAGTCCCCACGGAGGGGTGGAGACCCAGTACTTC. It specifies CASSPHGGVETQYF.

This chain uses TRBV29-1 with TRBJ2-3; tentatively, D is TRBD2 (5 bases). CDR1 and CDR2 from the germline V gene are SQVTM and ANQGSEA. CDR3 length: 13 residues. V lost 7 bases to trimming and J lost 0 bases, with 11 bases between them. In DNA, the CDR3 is TGCAGCGCACGGACGGGAAGCACAGATACGCAGTATTTT. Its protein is CSARTGSTDTQYF.

In nucleotides, the CDR3 is TGTGCCAGCAGGGCGACAGGGGGCTTCCCCGAGCAGTACTTC. Translated: CASRATGGFPEQYF. This chain links TRBV2 with TRBJ2-7, with 10 positions matching TRBD1. The junction had 8 bases not matched to a gene; V was cut back by 6 bases and J by 6 bases. Germline V CDR1 and CDR2: SNHLY, FYNNEI. The CDR3 totals 14 residues. The complete variable domain, with remaining parts taken from reference TRBV2 and TRBJ2-7, reads EPEVTQTPSHQVTQMGQEVILRCVPISNHLYFYWYRQILGQKVEFLVSFYNNEISEKSEIFDDQFSVERPDGSNFTLKIRSTKLEDSAMYFCASRATGGFPEQYFGPGTRLTVT.

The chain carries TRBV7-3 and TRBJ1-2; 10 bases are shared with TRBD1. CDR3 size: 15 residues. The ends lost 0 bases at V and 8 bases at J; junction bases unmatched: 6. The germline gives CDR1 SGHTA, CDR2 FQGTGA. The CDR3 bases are TGTGCCAGCAGCTTAACGGGGACAGGGGAGCAAGGCTACACCTTC. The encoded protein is CASSLTGTGEQGYTF.